These 5 T cell receptor beta chains were all obtained from the same sample, sequenced in a study of blood T cell repertoires in COVID-19. Measured with immunoSEQ multiplex PCR; TCRdb has only the in-frame clones, and not every one. The repertoire includes approximately 76,000 clones, roughly 89% of them detected once, and 7% to 10% sits in the top ten. Sample: peripheral blood. These receptors all stem from a man aged 25-45 years with acute or convalescent COVID-19.

This clone occurred once. This chain uses TRBV28 with TRBJ2-7; D is possibly TRBD2 (6 bases). The CDR3 runs 13 residues. The germline V gene encodes CDR1 MDHEN and CDR2 SYDVKM. V shed 6 bases and J shed 2 bases, with 11 bases lying between them. In DNA, the CDR3 is TGTGCCAGCAGGGGAGGAGGACCCTACGAGCAGTACTTC. Protein: CASRGGGPYEQYF.

V and J are TRBV9 and TRBJ2-2; D ambiguous. V was trimmed by 0 bases and J by 2 bases, leaving 8 bases between them. Germline V lookup: CDR1 SGDLS, CDR2 YYNGEE. CDR3 length: 15 residues. The CDR3 loop is CASSVGEFNTGELFF. The CDR3, as DNA: TGTGCCAGCAGCGTAGGAGAATTCAACACCGGGGAGCTGTTTTTT.

The chain couples TRBV5-6 to TRBJ2-3; maybe TRBD1 (5 bases). The CDR3 covers 13 residues. Germline CDR1 and CDR2: SGHDT and YYEEEE. V lost 6 bases and J lost 3, with 11 bases in between. The CDR3 loop is CASTQGATDTQYF. In DNA form, the CDR3 reads TGTGCCAGCACTCAAGGGGCGACAGATACGCAGTATTTT.

The chain employs TRBV6-5 and TRBJ2-5; TRBD1 agrees at 8 bases. J lost 7 bases, V lost 2 bases, and 3 bases had no gene match. CDR3 length equals 13 residues. Germline V gene lookup returns CDR1 MNHEY and CDR2 SVGAGI. The CDR3 DNA reads TGTGCCAGCAGTTACGATACAGGGGGGACCCAGTACTTC. Residues: CASSYDTGGTQYF.

This chain links TRBV5-4 with TRBJ2-7; 10 nucleotides line up with TRBD2. V trimming: 3 bases; J trimming: 4 bases; junction bases outside the gene matches: 7. The CDR3 runs 15 residues. Per the germline V gene, CDR1 is SGHNT and CDR2 is YYREEE (reference sequence). CDR3 coding DNA: TGTGCCAGCAGCTATAAGCGGGAGGGCCTATACGAGCAGTACTTC. Protein sequence: CASSYKREGLYEQYF.